These T cell receptor beta chains were read from a single sample in a study of shared clonotypes between healthy human individuals. Generated by immunoSEQ multiplex PCR, the TCRdb table keeps only in-frame clones and is missing some. Among hundreds of thousands of clones listed, 73% were seen once. The sample consisted of memory CD4+ T cells sorted from blood. These receptors came from a woman aged 30 to 39 in good health. CDR3s include the opening cysteine and the closing phenylalanine or tryptophan. Each record gives: D gene, J gene, V gene, clone size, CDR3 DNA, CDR3 protein. A D gene is named only where the DNA matches it firmly. For some rows the clone size is stated as once, few or many, or as a class when expanded; others skip it.

>TRBD2|TRBJ2-7|TRBV25-1|-
TGTGCCAGCAGTGAGTCGGGACTAGTGGAGTACTTC
CASSESGLVEYF
>-|TRBJ2-1|TRBV27|-
TGTGCCAGCAGTTTAGGAAGAACTTACAATGAGCAGTTCTTC
CASSLGRTYNEQFF
>TRBD2|TRBJ2-7|TRBV28|once
TGTGCCAGCTCCTATTCGGGAGGGTTCTACGAGCAGTACTTC
CASSYSGGFYEQYF
>-|TRBJ2-2|TRBV19|few
TGTGCCAGTAGTATAAGTCGGAGCACCGGGGAGCTGTTTTTT
CASSISRSTGELFF
>-|TRBJ2-5|TRBV21-1|-
TGTGCCAGCAGCAAGGAGGCAGTGGGTTTTGAGACCCAGTACTTC
CASSKEAVGFETQYF
>TRBD2|TRBJ2-3|TRBV27|once
TGTGCCAGCAGCCTCCTAGCGGGGCGCACAGATACGCAGTATTTT
CASSLLAGRTDTQYF
>-|TRBJ2-7|TRBV14|-
TGTGCCAGCAGCCAAGATTATGCGGGTCTTGGGTACGAGCAGTACTTC
CASSQDYAGLGYEQYF
>TRBD1|TRBJ1-1|TRBV28|-
TGTGCCAGCAGAACCTGGGACAGGGCTATGAACACTGAAGCTTTCTTT
CASRTWDRAMNTEAFF
>-|TRBJ2-7|TRBV5-4|-
TGTGCCAGCAGCTTTCAGACTAGATCCCACGAGCAGTACTTC
CASSFQTRSHEQYF
>TRBD1|TRBJ2-3|TRBV6-1|-
TGTGCCAGCAGTGACAATACAGGGGGCGCAGATACGCAGTATTTT
CASSDNTGGADTQYF
>TRBD2|TRBJ2-7|TRBV5-4|-
TGTGCCAGCAGCCCCGCGGGACTAGCGTCCTACGAGCAGTACTTC
CASSPAGLASYEQYF
>-|TRBJ1-1|TRBV19|-
TGTGCCAGTAGTAGTGGATCCGGCAACACTGAAGCTTTCTTT
CASSSGSGNTEAFF
>-|TRBJ2-1|TRBV19|-
TGTGCCAGTAGTATGGGGTCGGTATCCTACAATGAGCAGTTCTTC
CASSMGSVSYNEQFF
>-|TRBJ1-2|TRBV2|-
TGTGCCAGCAGTGAAGCGCTGACAGAAGCTAACTATGGCTACACCTTC
CASSEALTEANYGYTF
>-|TRBJ2-5|TRBV4-1|-
TGCGCCAGCAGCCAAGTAACAGCGGCCCAAGAGACCCAGTACTTC
CASSQVTAAQETQYF
>-|TRBJ1-3|TRBV5-1|once
TGCGCCAGCAGCTTGGATGGGACGTCTGGAAACACCATATATTTT
CASSLDGTSGNTIYF
>-|TRBJ2-7|TRBV2|-
TGTGCCAGCAGCGGGTACGACAGTCCAGTAGTATACGAGCAGTACTTC
CASSGYDSPVVYEQYF
>TRBD1|TRBJ1-5|TRBV2|many
TGTGCCAGCAGTGAAGAGGGACAGGGGCAGCAGCCCCAGCATTTT
CASSEEGQGQQPQHF
>-|TRBJ2-7|TRBV2|-
TGTGCCAGCACACCTAGTGAGCTTCTCTACGAGCAGTACTTC
CASTPSELLYEQYF
>-|TRBJ1-4|TRBV4-1|few
TGCGCCAGCACTCAGAGGTCAATCTCCTCAACTAATGAAAAACTGTTTTTT
CASTQRSISSTNEKLFF
>-|TRBJ1-2|TRBV23-1|-
TGCGCCCACGGAGACTCGGAGTACTATGGCTACACCTTC
CAHGDSEYYGYTF
>-|TRBJ1-4|TRBV29-1|few
TGCAGCGCATCGGGGGAAAGTGGAACTAATGAAAAACTGTTTTTT
CSASGESGTNEKLFF
>TRBD2|TRBJ2-7|TRBV25-1|-
TGTGCCAGCACGACTAGCGGTCCGCTCCACGAGCAGTACTTC
CASTTSGPLHEQYF
>-|TRBJ2-7|TRBV5-4|-
TGTGCCAGCAGCTTGGGGGTAGCCTCCTACGAGCAGTACTTC
CASSLGVASYEQYF
>-|TRBJ2-1|TRBV19|-
TGTGCCAGTAGTCCACTCACAGGGACCCCCTACAATGAGCAGTTCTTC
CASSPLTGTPYNEQFF
>TRBD2|TRBJ2-1|TRBV7-2|-
TGTGCCAGCAGCCCGCGGGGTAGCGGGAGGGGGTACAATGAGCAGTTCTTC
CASSPRGSGRGYNEQFF
>-|TRBJ2-6|TRBV25-1|once
TGTGCCAGCAGTGTAGACAGTGCTAGCTCTGGGGCCAACGTCCTGACTTTC
CASSVDSASSGANVLTF
>-|TRBJ2-7|TRBV30|-
TGTGCCTGGAGTGTACATCTGGGGCTCTCCTACGAGCAGTACTTC
CAWSVHLGLSYEQYF
>-|TRBJ1-2|TRBV18|-
TGTGCCAGCTCACCACCGCGGATTTCCTATGGCTACACCTTC
CASSPPRISYGYTF
>-|TRBJ1-5|TRBV30|-
TGTGCCTGGAGTCCCAGGGACGACCAGCCCCAGCATTTT
CAWSPRDDQPQHF
>-|TRBJ2-3|TRBV5-4|few
TGTGCCAGCAGCAACCAGCAAGGGGATGTTCAAGATACGCAGTATTTT
CASSNQQGDVQDTQYF
>-|TRBJ2-2|TRBV6-1|once
TGTGCCAGCTCGGGAGAAGCGAACACCGGGGAGCTGTTTTTT
CASSGEANTGELFF
>TRBD2|TRBJ2-5|TRBV5-1|few
TGCGCCAGCAGCTCCCCAGCGGGAGTAGAGACCCAGTACTTC
CASSSPAGVETQYF
>TRBD2|TRBJ2-3|TRBV5-1|-
TGCGCCAGCAGCCCCGGACTAGCGGGAGGATTCACAGATACGCAGTATTTT
CASSPGLAGGFTDTQYF
>TRBD2|TRBJ2-2|TRBV19|-
TGTGCCAGTAGTCCCTTGACGGCGGGGCGAGGACTAGGCGGGGAGCTGTTTTTT
CASSPLTAGRGLGGELFF